This T cell receptor (beta chain) was documented in a study of T cells in Graves' hyperthyroidism and ophthalmopathy. Study as a whole: Upon initial diagnosis and before any treatment, peripheral blood was collected.

Study-wide results and caveats: Most thyroid clonotypes expanded above 0.001 were also detected in blood. A 13 V-J model separated ophthalmopathy from stable hyperthyroidism.

With 7 bases removed from V and 5 bases from J, the gap between germline ends came to 25 bases. The V gene's germline CDR1 is SGDLS and CDR2 YYNGEE. This CDR3 has 16 amino acids. Amplification of TCR beta CDR3 regions used RNA as the template. HTBI primers were employed in a first-round RT-PCR of the TCR CDR3. MiXCR was run by TCRdb on the multiplex PCR reads, yielding one entry per CDR3 protein. The table records over 700,000 distinct CDR3 sequences, over 35% of them present only once. Uncontrolled infection, other autoimmune disease, pregnancy and lactation each barred patients from inclusion. Only a few counts were recorded for this clonotype. Antigen unknown.

The chain is built from TRBV9 and TRBJ2-7; the D gene is possibly TRBD2 (7 bases). The sequence derives from a woman in her forties with Graves' hyperthyroidism. The sample comprised blood. For the CDR3, the DNA is TGTGCCAGCTCACCACAGGGACAAACGGGAGGCCACGAGCAGTACTTC. Encoded protein: CASSPQGQTGGHEQYF. The entire variable domain, with the rest obtained from reference TRBV9 and TRBJ2-7, is as follows: DSGVTQTPKHLITATGQRVTLRCSPRSGDLSVYWYQQSLDQGLQFLIQYYNGEERAKGNILERFSAQQFPDLHSELNLSSLELGDSALYFCASSPQGQTGGHEQYFGPGTRLTVT.